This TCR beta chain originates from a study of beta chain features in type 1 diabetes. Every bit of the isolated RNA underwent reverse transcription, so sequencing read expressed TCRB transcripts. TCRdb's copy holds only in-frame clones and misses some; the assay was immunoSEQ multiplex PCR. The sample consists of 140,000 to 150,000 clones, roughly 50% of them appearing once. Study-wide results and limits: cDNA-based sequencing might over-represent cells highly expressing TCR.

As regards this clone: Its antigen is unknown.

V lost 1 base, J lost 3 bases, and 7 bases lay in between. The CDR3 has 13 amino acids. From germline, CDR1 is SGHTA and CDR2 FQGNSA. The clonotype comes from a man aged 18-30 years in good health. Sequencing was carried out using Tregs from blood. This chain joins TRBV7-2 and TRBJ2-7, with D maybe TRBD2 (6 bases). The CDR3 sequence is CASSLVGGYEQYF. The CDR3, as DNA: TGTGCCAGCAGCTTAGTCGGGGGCTACGAGCAGTACTTC.